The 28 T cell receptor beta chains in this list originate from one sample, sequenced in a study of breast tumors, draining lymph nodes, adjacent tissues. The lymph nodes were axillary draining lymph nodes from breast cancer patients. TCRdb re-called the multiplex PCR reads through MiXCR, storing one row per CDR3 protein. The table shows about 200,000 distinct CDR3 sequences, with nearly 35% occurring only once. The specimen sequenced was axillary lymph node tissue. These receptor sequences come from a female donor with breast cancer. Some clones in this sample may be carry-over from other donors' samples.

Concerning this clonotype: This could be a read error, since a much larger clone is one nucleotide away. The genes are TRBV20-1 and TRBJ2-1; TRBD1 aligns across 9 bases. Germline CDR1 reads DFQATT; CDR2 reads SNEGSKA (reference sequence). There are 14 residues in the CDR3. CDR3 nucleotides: TGCAGTGCTACTCGACAGGGGGGTTACACTGAGCAGTTCTTC. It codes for CSATRQGGYTEQFF.

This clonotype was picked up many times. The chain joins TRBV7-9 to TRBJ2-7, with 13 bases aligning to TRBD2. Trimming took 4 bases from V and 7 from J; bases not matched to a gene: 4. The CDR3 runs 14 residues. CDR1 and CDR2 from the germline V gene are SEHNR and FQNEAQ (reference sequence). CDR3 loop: CASSSVGLAGEQYF. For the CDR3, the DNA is TGTGCCAGCAGCTCCGTGGGACTAGCGGGAGAGCAGTACTTC.

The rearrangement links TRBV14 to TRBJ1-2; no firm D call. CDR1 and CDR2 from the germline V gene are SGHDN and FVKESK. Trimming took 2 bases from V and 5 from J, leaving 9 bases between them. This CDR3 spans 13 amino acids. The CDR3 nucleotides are TGTGCCAGCAGCCAACATAGCAGTTATGGCTACACCTTC. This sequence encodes CASSQHSSYGYTF.

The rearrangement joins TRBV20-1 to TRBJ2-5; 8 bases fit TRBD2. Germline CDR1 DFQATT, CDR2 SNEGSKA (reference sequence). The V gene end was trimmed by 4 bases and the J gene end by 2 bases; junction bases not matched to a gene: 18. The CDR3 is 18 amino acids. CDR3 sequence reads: CSATEGRGSGIPQETQYF. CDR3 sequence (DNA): TGCAGTGCTACCGAGGGCCGGGGTAGCGGGATCCCTCAAGAGACCCAGTACTTC.

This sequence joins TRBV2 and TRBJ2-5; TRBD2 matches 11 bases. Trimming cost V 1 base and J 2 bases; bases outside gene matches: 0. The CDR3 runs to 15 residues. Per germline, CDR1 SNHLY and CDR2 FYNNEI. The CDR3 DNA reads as TGTGCCAGCAGTGAAGGACTAGCGGGACAAGAGACCCAGTACTTC. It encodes CASSEGLAGQETQYF.

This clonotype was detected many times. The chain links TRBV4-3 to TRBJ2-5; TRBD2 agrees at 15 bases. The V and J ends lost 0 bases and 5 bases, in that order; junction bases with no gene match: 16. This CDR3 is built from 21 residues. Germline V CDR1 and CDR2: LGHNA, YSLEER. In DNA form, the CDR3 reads TGCGCCAGCAGCCAAGATGCGATGGGACTAGCGGGGGGACTAAGGGTCGAGACCCAGTACTTC. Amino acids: CASSQDAMGLAGGLRVETQYF.

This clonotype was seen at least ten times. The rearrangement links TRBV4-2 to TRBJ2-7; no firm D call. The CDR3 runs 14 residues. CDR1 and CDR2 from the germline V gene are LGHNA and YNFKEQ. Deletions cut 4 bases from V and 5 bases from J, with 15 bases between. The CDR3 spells CASSPTFNGDEQYF. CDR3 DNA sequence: TGTGCCAGCAGCCCCACCTTCAACGGCGACGAGCAGTACTTC.

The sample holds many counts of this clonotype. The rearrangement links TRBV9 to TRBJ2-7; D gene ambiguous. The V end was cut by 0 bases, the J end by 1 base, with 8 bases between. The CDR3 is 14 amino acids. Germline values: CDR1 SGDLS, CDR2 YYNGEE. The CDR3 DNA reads TGTGCCAGCAGCGTAGCAGCTAGTTCCTACGAGCAGTACTTC. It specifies CASSVAASSYEQYF.

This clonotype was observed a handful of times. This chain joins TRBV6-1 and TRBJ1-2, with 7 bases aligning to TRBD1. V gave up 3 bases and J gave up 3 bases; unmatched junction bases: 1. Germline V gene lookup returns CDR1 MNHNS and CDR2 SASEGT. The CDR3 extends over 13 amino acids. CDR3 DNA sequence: TGTGCCAGCAGTGAGACAGGGTACTATGGCTACACCTTC. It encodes CASSETGYYGYTF.

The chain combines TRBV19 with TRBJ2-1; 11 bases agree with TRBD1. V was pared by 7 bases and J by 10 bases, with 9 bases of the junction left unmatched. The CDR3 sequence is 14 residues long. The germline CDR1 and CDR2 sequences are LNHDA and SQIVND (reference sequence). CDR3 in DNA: TGTGCCAGTATGACCGGACAGGGGGCTGAGGAGCAGTTCTTC. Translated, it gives CASMTGQGAEEQFF.

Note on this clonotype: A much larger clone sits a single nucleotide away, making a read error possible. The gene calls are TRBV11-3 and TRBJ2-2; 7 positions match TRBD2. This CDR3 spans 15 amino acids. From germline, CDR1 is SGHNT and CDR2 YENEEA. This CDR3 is CASSFAAGTTGGLFF. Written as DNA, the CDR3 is TGTGCCAGCAGCTTTGCAGCGGGAACAACCGGGGGGCTGTTTTTT.

The CDR3 sequence: CASNKAGRDEQYF. CDR3 DNA sequence: TGTGCCAGCAATAAAGCGGGTCGGGATGAGCAGTATTTT. J is TRBJ2-3 and V is TRBV12-3 or TRBV12-4; possibly TRBD2 for D (6 bases). The length of the CDR3 is 13 residues. Deletions cut 7 bases from V and 11 bases from J, with 19 bases between.

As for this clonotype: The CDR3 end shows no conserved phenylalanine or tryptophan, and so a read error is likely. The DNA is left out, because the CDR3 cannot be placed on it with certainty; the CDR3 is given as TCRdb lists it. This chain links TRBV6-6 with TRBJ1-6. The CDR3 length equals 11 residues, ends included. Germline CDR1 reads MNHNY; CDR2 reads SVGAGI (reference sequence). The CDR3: CASSTANSPYV.

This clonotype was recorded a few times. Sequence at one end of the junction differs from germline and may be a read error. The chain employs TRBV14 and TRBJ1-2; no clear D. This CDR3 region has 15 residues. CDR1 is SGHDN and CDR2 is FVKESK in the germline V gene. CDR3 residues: CASSQDGVEGYGSTF. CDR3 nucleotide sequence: TGTGCCAGCAGCCAAGATGGGGTAGAGGGATATGGCTCCACCTTC.

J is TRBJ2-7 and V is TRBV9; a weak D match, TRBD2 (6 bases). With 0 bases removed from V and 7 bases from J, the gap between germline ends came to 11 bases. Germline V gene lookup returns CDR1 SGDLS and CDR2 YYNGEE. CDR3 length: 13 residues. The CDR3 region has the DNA TGTGCCAGCAGCGTAGCTGGAGGGAGGGAGCAGTACTTC. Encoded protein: CASSVAGGREQYF.

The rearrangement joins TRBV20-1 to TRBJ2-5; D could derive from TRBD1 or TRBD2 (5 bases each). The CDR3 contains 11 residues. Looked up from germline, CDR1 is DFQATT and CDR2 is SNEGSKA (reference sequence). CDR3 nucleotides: TGCGCGGTGGGGCCGGGGGAGACCCAGTACTTC. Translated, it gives CAVGPGETQYF.

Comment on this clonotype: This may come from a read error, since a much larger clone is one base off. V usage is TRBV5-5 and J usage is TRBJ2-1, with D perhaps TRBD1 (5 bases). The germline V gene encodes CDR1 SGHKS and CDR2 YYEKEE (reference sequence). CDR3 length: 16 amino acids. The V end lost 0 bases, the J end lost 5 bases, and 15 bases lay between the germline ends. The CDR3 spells CASSLVQGGMHNEQFF. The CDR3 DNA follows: TGTGCCAGCAGCTTGGTGCAGGGTGGAATGCACAATGAGCAGTTCTTC.

The CDR3 sequence is CASSFRDRGSNQPQHF. The CDR3 DNA reads as TGTGCCAGCAGTTTCAGGGACAGGGGGAGCAATCAGCCCCAGCATTTT. V usage is TRBV12-3 or TRBV12-4 and J usage is TRBJ1-5, with 11 bases lining up with TRBD1. The CDR3 contains 16 residues. J lost 1 base, V lost 3 bases, and 2 bases had no gene match.

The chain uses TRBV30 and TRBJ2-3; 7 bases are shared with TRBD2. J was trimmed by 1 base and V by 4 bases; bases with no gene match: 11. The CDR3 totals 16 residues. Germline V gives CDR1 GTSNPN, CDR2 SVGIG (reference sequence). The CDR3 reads CAWTWRSGIGTDTQYF. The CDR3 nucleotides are TGTGCCTGGACATGGCGAAGCGGGATAGGCACAGATACGCAGTATTTT.

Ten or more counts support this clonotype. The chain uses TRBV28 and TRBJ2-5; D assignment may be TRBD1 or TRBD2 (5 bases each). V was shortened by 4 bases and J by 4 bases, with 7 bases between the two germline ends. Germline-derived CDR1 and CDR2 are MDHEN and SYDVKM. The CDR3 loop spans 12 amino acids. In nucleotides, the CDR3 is TGTGCCAGCAGTTGGGGGAGAGAGACCCAGTACTTC. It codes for CASSWGRETQYF.

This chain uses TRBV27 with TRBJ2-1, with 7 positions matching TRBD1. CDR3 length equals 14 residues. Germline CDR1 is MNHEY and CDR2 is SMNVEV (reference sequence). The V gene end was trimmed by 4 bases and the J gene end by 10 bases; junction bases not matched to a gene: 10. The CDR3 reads CASSSPSPRGEQFF. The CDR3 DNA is TGTGCCAGCAGTTCCCCTAGCCCCAGGGGGGAGCAGTTCTTC.

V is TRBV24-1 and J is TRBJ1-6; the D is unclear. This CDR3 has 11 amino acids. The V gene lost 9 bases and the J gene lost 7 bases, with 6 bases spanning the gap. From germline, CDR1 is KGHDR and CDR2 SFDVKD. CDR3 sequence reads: CATARNSPLHF. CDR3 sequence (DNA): TGTGCCACCGCCCGGAATTCACCCCTCCACTTT.

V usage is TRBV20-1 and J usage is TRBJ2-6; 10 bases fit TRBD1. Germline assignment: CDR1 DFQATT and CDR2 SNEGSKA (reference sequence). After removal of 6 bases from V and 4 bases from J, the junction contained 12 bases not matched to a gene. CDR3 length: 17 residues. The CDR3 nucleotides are TGCAGTGCCCAGGGACAGGGGCACCCGCGGGGGGCCAACGTCCTGACTTTC. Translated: CSAQGQGHPRGANVLTF.

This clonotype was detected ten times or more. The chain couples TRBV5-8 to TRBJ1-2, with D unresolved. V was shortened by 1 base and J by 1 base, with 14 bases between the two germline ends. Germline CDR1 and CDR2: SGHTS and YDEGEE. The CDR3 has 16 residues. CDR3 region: CASSLTPRRVNYGYTF. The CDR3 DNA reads TGTGCCAGCAGCTTGACCCCCCGGCGTGTTAACTATGGCTACACCTTC.

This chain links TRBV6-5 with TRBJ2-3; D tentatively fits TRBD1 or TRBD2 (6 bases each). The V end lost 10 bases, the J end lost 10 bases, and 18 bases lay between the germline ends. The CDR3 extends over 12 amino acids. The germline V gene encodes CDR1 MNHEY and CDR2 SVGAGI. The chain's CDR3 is CATVGGTLAQYF. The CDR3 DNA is TGTGCCACCGTGGGCGGGACATTGGCGCAGTATTTT.

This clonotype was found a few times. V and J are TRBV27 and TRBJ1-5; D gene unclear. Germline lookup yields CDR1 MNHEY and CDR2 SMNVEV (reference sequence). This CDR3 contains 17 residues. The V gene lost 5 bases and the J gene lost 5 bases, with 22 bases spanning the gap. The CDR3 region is CASSPSLGNRKHQPQHF. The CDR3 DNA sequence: TGTGCCAGCAGTCCCTCCCTAGGGAATCGGAAGCATCAGCCCCAGCATTTT.

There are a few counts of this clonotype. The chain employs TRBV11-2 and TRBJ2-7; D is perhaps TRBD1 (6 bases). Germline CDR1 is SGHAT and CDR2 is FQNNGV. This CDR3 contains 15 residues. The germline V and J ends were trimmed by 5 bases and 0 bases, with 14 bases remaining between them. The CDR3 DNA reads TGTGCCAGCAGCCCAGGCCCGGACAGCTCCTACGAGCAGTACTTC. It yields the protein CASSPGPDSSYEQYF.

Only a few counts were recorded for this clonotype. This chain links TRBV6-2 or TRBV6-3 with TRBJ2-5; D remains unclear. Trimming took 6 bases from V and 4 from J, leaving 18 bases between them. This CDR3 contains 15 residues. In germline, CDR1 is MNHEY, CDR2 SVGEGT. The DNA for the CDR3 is TGTGCCAGCAGAATAACTCCGCCTCAATTAGAGACCCAGTACTTC. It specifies CASRITPPQLETQYF.